What follows are 21 T cell receptor beta chains derived from one specimen sequenced in a study of blood T cell repertoires in COVID-19. Here immunoSEQ multiplex PCR was the method, and the copy in TCRdb shows in-frame clones only, minus some. Here the sample spans about 250,000 clones, around 90% being singletons. Input material: peripheral blood. The receptors were gathered from an older woman with COVID-19, enrolled during active disease.

V usage is TRBV7-9 and J usage is TRBJ1-1, with 7 bases aligning to TRBD1. The CDR3 covers 14 residues. Per germline, CDR1 SEHNR and CDR2 FQNEAQ (reference sequence). The trim removed 6 bases at V and 1 base at J, leaving 5 bases unmatched. The CDR3 DNA is TGTGCCAGCAGTTCCGGGACAGAGAACACTGAAGCTTTCTTT. Residues: CASSSGTENTEAFF. Full variable domain (outside the CDR3, taken from reference TRBV7-9 and TRBJ1-1): DTGVSQNPRHKITKRGQNVTFRCDPISEHNRLYWYRQTLGQGPEFLTYFQNEAQLEKSRLLSDRFSAERPKGSFSTLEIQRTEQGDSAMYLCASSSGTENTEAFFGQGTRLTVV.

The CDR3 nucleotides read TGCGCCAGCAGGCGACAGGGGGCTTCTTACAATGAGCAGTTCTTC. It encodes CASRRQGASYNEQFF. The chain uses TRBV5-1 and TRBJ2-1; TRBD1 aligns across 10 bases. J lost 4 bases, V lost 5 bases, and 6 bases had no gene match. The CDR3 sequence is 15 residues long. Germline lookup yields CDR1 SGHRS and CDR2 YFSETQ.

This clone has just a few counts. The rearrangement uses TRBV3-1 (or the pseudogene TRBV3-2) and TRBJ1-1, with D maybe TRBD1 (6 bases). This CDR3 has 15 amino acids. V lost 1 base to trimming and J lost 4 bases, with 13 bases between them. Per germline, CDR1 LGHDT and CDR2 YNNKEL (reference sequence). The CDR3 nucleotides are TGTGCCAGCAGCCAAGGGGGCGGCAGGGGCACTGAAGCTTTCTTT. The encoded protein is CASSQGGGRGTEAFF.

The chain uses TRBV19 and TRBJ2-2; possibly TRBD2 for D (5 bases). V shed 0 bases and J shed 4 bases, with 15 bases lying between them. Germline-derived CDR1 and CDR2 are LNHDA and SQIVND (reference sequence). CDR3 length equals 17 residues. As DNA, the CDR3 is TGTGCCAGTAGTATAGATCTGGCCAGCGGAGGCACCGGGGAGCTGTTTTTT. Encoded protein: CASSIDLASGGTGELFF.

This chain connects TRBV19 to TRBJ2-1, with 7 nucleotides matching TRBD2. The CDR3 totals 15 residues. V lost 3 bases and J lost 4; bases outside the gene matches: 6. Germline V CDR1 and CDR2: LNHDA, SQIVND (reference sequence). The CDR3 protein is CASSILRGRYNEQFF. The DNA for the CDR3 is TGTGCCAGTAGTATTTTGCGGGGGAGGTACAATGAGCAGTTCTTC. The full variable domain, rest sourced from reference TRBV19 and TRBJ2-1, is DGGITQSPKYLFRKEGQNVTLSCEQNLNHDAMYWYRQDPGQGLRLIYYSQIVNDFQKGDIAEGYSVSREKKESFPLTVTSAQKNPTAFYLCASSILRGRYNEQFFGPGTRLTVL.

Here the CDR3 DNA reads TGTGCCAGTAGTACCGGACTAGCGGGGCTTTATGAGCAGTTCTTC. Residues: CASSTGLAGLYEQFF. The rearrangement links TRBV19 to TRBJ2-1; the match to TRBD2 covers 12 bases. CDR1 LNHDA and CDR2 SQIVND come from the germline V gene (reference sequence). The CDR3 is made up of 15 amino acids. Trimming took 4 bases from V and 8 from J; bases not matched to a gene: 6.

This clone was picked up one time. This chain links TRBV5-1 with TRBJ1-2; D might be TRBD1 (5 bases). This CDR3 comprises 14 residues. The V gene's germline CDR1 is SGHRS and CDR2 YFSETQ. V lost 4 bases to trimming and J lost 8 bases, with 18 bases between them. The CDR3 nucleotides are TGCGCCAGCAGCAGACAAACAGGCGCGGAAGGCTACACCTTC. Encoded protein: CASSRQTGAEGYTF.

V is TRBV6-2 or TRBV6-3 and J is TRBJ2-2; D uncertain. V was trimmed by 2 bases and J by 2 bases, leaving 12 bases between them. The CDR3 contains 16 residues. Germline values: CDR1 MNHEY, CDR2 SVGEGT. CDR3 in amino acids: CASSYALTSNTGELFF. CDR3 sequence (DNA): TGTGCCAGCAGTTACGCACTCACCTCAAACACCGGGGAGCTGTTTTTT.

The chain combines TRBV4-1 with TRBJ2-1, with 7 positions matching TRBD2. Germline V gene data show CDR1 as MGHRA and CDR2 as YSYEKL. The CDR3 loop spans 15 amino acids. Losses at the gene ends were 4 bases for V and 4 bases for J; bases not matched to a gene: 7. This chain's CDR3 is CASSPLGGTYNEQFF. CDR3 bases: TGCGCCAGCAGCCCCCTGGGGGGGACTTACAATGAGCAGTTCTTC.

V gene TRBV9 combines with J gene TRBJ1-5; D perhaps matches TRBD1 (6 bases). From germline, CDR1 is SGDLS and CDR2 YYNGEE. The ends were cut back, 1 base at V and 4 bases at J, with 6 bases in the middle. The CDR3 covers 13 residues. This chain's CDR3 is CASSVQGNQPQHF. DNA for the CDR3: TGTGCCAGCAGCGTACAGGGGAATCAGCCCCAGCATTTT.

The rearrangement uses TRBV20-1 and TRBJ2-7; TRBD2 might be the D (5 bases). This CDR3 region has 13 residues. Germline loops: CDR1 DFQATT, CDR2 SNEGSKA (reference sequence). V lost 3 bases and J 2 bases, leaving 11 bases between the germline ends. CDR3 protein: CSASWTLTYEQYF. DNA of the CDR3: TGCAGTGCTAGTTGGACTTTAACCTACGAGCAGTACTTC.

This clone was picked up one time. The rearrangement links TRBV12-3 or TRBV12-4 to TRBJ1-1, with D perhaps matching TRBD1 (5 bases). CDR3 length: 9 residues. CDR3 in DNA: TGTGCAGGGGCCAACGGAGCTTTCTTT. Protein sequence: CAGANGAFF.

This clone showed up just once. The chain is built from TRBV7-8 and TRBJ1-5; 8 nucleotides match TRBD1. From germline, CDR1 is SGHVS and CDR2 FQNEAQ. CDR3 length: 16 amino acids. The V segment lost 4 bases and the J segment 4 bases; nucleotides outside the gene matches: 9. CDR3 protein: CASSYSQGQANQPQHF. CDR3 nucleotides: TGTGCCAGCAGCTACTCCCAGGGACAGGCGAATCAGCCCCAGCATTTT. Based on the CDR3 plus reference TRBV7-8 and TRBJ1-5, the full variable domain is GAGVSQSPRYKVAKRGQDVALRCDPISGHVSLFWYQQALGQGPEFLTYFQNEAQLDKSGLPSDRFFAERPEGSVSTLKIQRTQQEDSAVYLCASSYSQGQANQPQHFGDGTRLSIL.

The chain links TRBV2 to TRBJ2-7; 8 bases agree with TRBD2. Germline V CDR1 and CDR2: SNHLY, FYNNEI. CDR3 size: 13 residues. Trimming removed 8 bases from V and 0 bases from J; junction bases left unmatched: 3. CDR3 loop: CASCGGLSYEQYF. The CDR3 DNA reads as TGTGCCAGCTGCGGGGGGCTCTCCTACGAGCAGTACTTC. Supplemented by reference TRBV2 and TRBJ2-7, the full variable domain reads EPEVTQTPSHQVTQMGQEVILRCVPISNHLYFYWYRQILGQKVEFLVSFYNNEISEKSEIFDDQFSVERPDGSNFTLKIRSTKLEDSAMYFCASCGGLSYEQYFGPGTRLTVT.

The rearrangement joins TRBV11-2 to TRBJ1-2; D unresolved. This CDR3 comprises 14 residues. Germline CDR1 reads SGHAT; CDR2 reads FQNNGV. Between the trimmed V and J ends, which lost 5 bases and 6 bases, there was a span of 16 bases. The CDR3 loop is CASSLNPTVDGYTF. CDR3 DNA sequence: TGTGCCAGCAGCCTAAACCCCACCGTAGATGGCTACACCTTC.

The gene calls are TRBV28 and TRBJ2-3; the D gene is possibly TRBD2 (5 bases). This CDR3 comprises 15 residues. V lost 3 bases and J 3 bases, leaving 13 bases between the germline ends. CDR1 is MDHEN, CDR2 SYDVKM, per germline. The CDR3 loop reads CASSFSGSWTDTQYF. The DNA for the CDR3 is TGTGCCAGCAGTTTTTCGGGGTCTTGGACAGATACGCAGTATTTT.

The chain carries TRBV9 and TRBJ2-3, with 11 bases that match TRBD1. Germline V gene lookup returns CDR1 SGDLS and CDR2 YYNGEE. CDR3 length: 14 amino acids. With 3 bases clipped from V and 6 bases from J, the junction kept 3 bases outside the gene matches. The CDR3 protein is CASSERTGGDTQYF. In nucleotides, the CDR3 is TGTGCCAGCAGCGAAAGGACAGGGGGCGATACGCAGTATTTT.

This chain connects TRBV28 to TRBJ1-2, with a tentative D call TRBD1 (5 bases). CDR1 and CDR2 from the germline V gene are MDHEN and SYDVKM. Between the trimmed V and J ends, which lost 5 bases and 5 bases, there was a span of 18 bases. This CDR3 is built from 15 residues. CDR3 region: CASSPPRGIGYGYTF. The DNA of the CDR3 is TGTGCCAGCAGTCCCCCCCGGGGGATCGGGTATGGCTACACCTTC.

The chain combines TRBV19 with TRBJ2-5, with D possibly matching TRBD2 (6 bases). Germline-derived CDR1 and CDR2 are LNHDA and SQIVND (reference sequence). CDR3 length: 15 amino acids. The V end was cut by 5 bases, the J end by 4 bases, with 17 bases between. Written as DNA, the CDR3 is TGTGCCAGTAGTGGGTTGTTTGGGAGGATAGAGACCCAGTACTTC. It codes for CASSGLFGRIETQYF.

The gene calls are TRBV9 and TRBJ1-6, with a possible D match to TRBD1 (5 bases). The CDR3 covers 16 residues. Germline CDR1 is SGDLS and CDR2 is YYNGEE. V lost 7 bases and J lost 7, with 21 bases in between. CDR3 coding DNA: TGTGCCAGCGCTTGGGCGGCGGGGACCGTAAATTCACCCCTCCACTTT. As protein: CASAWAAGTVNSPLHF.

The V and J genes are TRBV7-2 and TRBJ2-1; possibly TRBD2 for D (6 bases). V was trimmed by 5 bases and J by 1 base, leaving 24 bases between them. CDR3 length equals 19 residues. CDR1 and CDR2 from the germline V gene are SGHTA and FQGNSA. The CDR3 bases are TGTGCCAGCAGCACTCAAGCGAGAAATCTAGCGTTTTCCTACAATGAGCAGTTCTTC. Translating it yields CASSTQARNLAFSYNEQFF.